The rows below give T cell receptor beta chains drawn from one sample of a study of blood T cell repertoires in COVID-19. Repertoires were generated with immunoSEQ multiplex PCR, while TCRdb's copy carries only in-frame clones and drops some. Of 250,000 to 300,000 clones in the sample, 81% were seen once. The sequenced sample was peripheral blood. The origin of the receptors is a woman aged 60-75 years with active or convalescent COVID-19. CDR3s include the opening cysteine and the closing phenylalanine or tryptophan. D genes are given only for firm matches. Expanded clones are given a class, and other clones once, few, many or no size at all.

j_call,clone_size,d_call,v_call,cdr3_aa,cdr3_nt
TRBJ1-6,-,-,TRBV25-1,CASSELGEISPLHF,TGTGCCAGCAGTGAATTAGGGGAAATTTCACCCCTCCACTTT
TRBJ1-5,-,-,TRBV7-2,CASSLEHQGHQPQHF,TGTGCCAGCAGCTTAGAACATCAGGGTCATCAGCCCCAGCATTTT
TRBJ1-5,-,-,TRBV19,CASSREGSQHF,TGTGCCAGTAGTCGGGAGGGGTCCCAGCATTTT
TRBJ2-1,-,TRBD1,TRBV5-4,CASSTGTGFVDEQFF,TGTGCCAGCAGCACCGGGACAGGGTTTGTCGATGAGCAGTTCTTC
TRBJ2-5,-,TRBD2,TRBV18,CASSPGGGLQETQYF,TGTGCCAGCTCACCGGGCGGGGGTCTCCAAGAGACCCAGTACTTC
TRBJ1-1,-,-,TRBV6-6,CASSPLGLVGVNTEAFF,TGTGCCAGCAGTCCCCTCGGGCTCGTAGGGGTGAACACTGAAGCTTTCTTT
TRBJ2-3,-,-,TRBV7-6,CASSLDRSSTDTQYF,TGTGCCAGCAGCTTAGATAGGAGTAGCACAGATACGCAGTATTTT
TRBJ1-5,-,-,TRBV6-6,CASSSAPGWGQPQHF,TGTGCCAGCAGTTCCGCCCCAGGGTGGGGTCAGCCCCAGCATTTT
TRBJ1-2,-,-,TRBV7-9,CASSLDYGYTF,TGTGCTTCTAGTTTGGACTATGGCTACACCTTC
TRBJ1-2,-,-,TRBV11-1,CASSPSTAYGYTF,TGTGCCAGCAGCCCATCGACAGCCTATGGCTACACCTTC
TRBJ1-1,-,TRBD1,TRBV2,CASTGQGVGTEAFF,TGTGCCAGCACGGGACAGGGGGTAGGGACTGAAGCTTTCTTT
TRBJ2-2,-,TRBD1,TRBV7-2,CASSPRTGGNTGELFF,TGTGCCAGCAGCCCTCGGACAGGGGGCAACACCGGGGAGCTGTTTTTT
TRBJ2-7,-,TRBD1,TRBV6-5,CASRKGGTGLYEQYF,TGTGCCAGCAGGAAGGGGGGGACAGGGTTGTACGAGCAGTACTTC
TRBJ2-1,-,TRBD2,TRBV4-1,CASSQESGGAYNEQFF,TGCGCCAGCAGCCAAGAGAGCGGGGGGGCTTACAATGAGCAGTTCTTC
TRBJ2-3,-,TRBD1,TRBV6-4,CASSRTGETDTQYF,TGTGCCAGCTCCCGGACAGGGGAGACAGATACGCAGTATTTT
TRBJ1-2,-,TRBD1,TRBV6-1,CASSEAPTGAYGYTF,TGTGCCAGCAGTGAAGCCCCGACAGGGGCCTATGGCTACACCTTC
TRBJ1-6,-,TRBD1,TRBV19,CASSIWFGTGLGARSPLHF,TGTGCCAGTAGTATCTGGTTCGGGACAGGGCTCGGGGCTCGATCACCCCTCCACTTT
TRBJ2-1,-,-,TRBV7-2,CASSLAVTGNEQFF,TGTGCCAGCAGCTTAGCGGTGACAGGCAATGAGCAGTTCTTC
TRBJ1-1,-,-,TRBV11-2,CASSFDSDLSTEAFF,TGTGCCAGCAGCTTCGATTCAGATTTGTCCACTGAAGCTTTCTTT
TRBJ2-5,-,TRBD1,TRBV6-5,CASSSSDRSKETQYF,TGTGCCAGCAGTTCCTCGGACAGGTCGAAAGAGACCCAGTACTTC
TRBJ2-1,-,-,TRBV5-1,CASRFETGVLVREQFF,TGCGCCAGCAGATTCGAAACGGGGGTCTTGGTCCGCGAGCAGTTCTTC
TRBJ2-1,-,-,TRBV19,CASRGGADNEQFF,TGTGCCAGTAGGGGAGGAGCGGACAATGAGCAGTTCTTC
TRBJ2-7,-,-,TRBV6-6,CASEDPSRYEQYF,TGTGCCAGCGAGGATCCATCCCGGTACGAGCAGTACTTC
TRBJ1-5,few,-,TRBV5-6,CASSETAGNQPQHF,TGTGCCAGCAGTGAAACTGCGGGCAATCAGCCCCAGCATTTT
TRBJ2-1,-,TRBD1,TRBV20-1,CSASGTGSHTVVQFF,TGCAGTGCTAGTGGGACAGGGTCTCACACAGTAGTGCAGTTCTTC
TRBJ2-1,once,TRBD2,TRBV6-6,CASSYGRGADTQFF,TGTGCCAGCAGTTACGGGCGGGGGGCCGACACCCAGTTCTTC
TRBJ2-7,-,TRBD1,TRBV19,CASSTRGRRDEQYF,TGTGCCAGTAGTACCAGGGGGCGACGTGACGAGCAGTACTTC
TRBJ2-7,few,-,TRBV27,CASSPPNGARSYEQYF,TGTGCCAGCAGTCCCCCAAATGGGGCACGATCCTACGAGCAGTACTTC
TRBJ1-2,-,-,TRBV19,CASMKEGTRGYTF,TGTGCCAGTATGAAGGAGGGGACGAGGGGCTACACCTTC
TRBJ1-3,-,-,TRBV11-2,CASSLSGGVDTIYF,TGTGCCAGCAGCTTATCGGGGGGCGTAGACACCATATATTTT
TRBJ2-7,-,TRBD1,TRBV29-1,CSVDATGGSEQYF,TGCAGCGTTGACGCGACAGGGGGAAGCGAGCAGTACTTC
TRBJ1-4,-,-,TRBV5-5,CASSLTGLVNEKLFF,TGTGCCAGCAGCTTGACAGGGCTGGTTAATGAAAAACTGTTTTTT
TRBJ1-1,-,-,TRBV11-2,CASSVGQSRHTEAFF,TGTGCCAGCAGCGTAGGACAGTCACGGCACACTGAAGCTTTCTTT
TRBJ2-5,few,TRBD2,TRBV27,CASSTGTTETQYF,TGTGCCAGCAGCACCGGGACTACGGAGACCCAGTACTTC
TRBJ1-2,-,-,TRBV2,CASSEAWPGFYYGYTF,TGTGCCAGCAGTGAAGCCTGGCCGGGGTTTTACTATGGCTACACCTTC
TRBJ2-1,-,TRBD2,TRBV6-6,CASSRVTSGGRSYNEQFF,TGTGCCAGCAGTCGGGTGACTAGCGGGGGGCGGTCCTACAATGAGCAGTTCTTC
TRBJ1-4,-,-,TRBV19,CATWTYEKLFF,TGTGCCACTTGGACATATGAAAAACTGTTTTTT
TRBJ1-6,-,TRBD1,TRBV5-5,CASSPGQGANSPLHF,TGTGCCAGCAGCCCGGGACAGGGCGCTAATTCACCCCTCCACTTT
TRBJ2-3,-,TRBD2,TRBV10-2,CASSVGGSFTDTQYF,TGCGCCAGCAGTGTGGGGGGGTCGTTCACAGATACGCAGTATTTT
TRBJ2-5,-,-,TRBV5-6,CASTPGFGTQYF,TGTGCCAGCACCCCCGGGTTTGGGACCCAGTACTTC
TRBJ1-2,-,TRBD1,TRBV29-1,CSATGDRSTYGYTF,TGCAGCGCTACAGGGGACAGGTCGACCTATGGCTACACCTTC
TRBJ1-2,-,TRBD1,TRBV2,CASRTGTANYGYTF,TGTGCCAGCAGGACCGGGACAGCTAACTATGGCTACACCTTC
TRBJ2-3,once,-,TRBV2,CASSGDGRTSTDTQYF,TGTGCCAGCAGCGGTGACGGGAGAACTAGCACAGATACGCAGTATTTT
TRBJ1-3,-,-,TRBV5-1,CASSLAGISEVAGNTIYF,TGCGCCAGCAGCTTGGCCGGGATCTCGGAGGTTGCTGGAAACACCATATATTTT
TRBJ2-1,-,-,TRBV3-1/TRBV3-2,CASRFGESSYNEQFF,TGTGCCAGCAGGTTTGGGGAGAGCTCCTACAATGAGCAGTTCTTC
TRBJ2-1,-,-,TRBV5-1,CASSLDSDYNEQFF,TGCGCCAGCAGCTTGGATTCAGATTACAATGAGCAGTTCTTC
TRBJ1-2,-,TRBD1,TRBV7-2,CASSAFASGTGGGYTF,TGTGCCAGCAGCGCTTTTGCATCAGGGACAGGAGGTGGCTACACCTTC
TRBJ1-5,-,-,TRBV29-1,CSVSQGGGNQPQHF,TGCAGCGTTTCTCAGGGTGGGGGCAATCAGCCCCAGCATTTT
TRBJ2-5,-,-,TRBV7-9,CASSSREGLQETQYF,TGTGCCAGCAGTTCAAGAGAGGGCCTACAAGAGACCCAGTACTTC